The 30 T cell receptor beta chains listed next were all sequenced from one sample in a study of T cells in Graves' hyperthyroidism and ophthalmopathy. What was amplified from RNA transcripts were TCR beta CDR3 regions. RT-PCR in the first round (using the HTBI primer set) targeted the TCR CDR3. Each CDR3 protein is one row after TCRdb ran MiXCR on the multiplex PCR reads. The sample includes some 50,000 distinct CDR3 sequences, approximately 58% seen only once; the top ten take roughly 30%. The specimen was peripheral blood or thyroid tissue (not recorded which). The receptors were gathered from a man younger than 35 with Graves' hyperthyroidism.

Many counts were recorded for this clonotype. The CDR3 loop reads CASSFRPFPADTQYF. CDR3 DNA: TGTGCCAGCAGCTTTAGGCCTTTTCCCGCAGATACGCAGTATTTT. The gene calls are TRBV7-2 and TRBJ2-3; no firm D call. The germline V gene has CDR1 SGHTA and CDR2 FQGNSA. The CDR3 consists of 15 residues. Trimming took 3 bases from V and 4 from J, leaving 14 bases between them.

This chain links TRBV2 with TRBJ1-2, with 7 positions matching TRBD1. CDR1 and CDR2 from the germline V gene are SNHLY and FYNNEI. The V gene end was trimmed by 4 bases and the J gene end by 8 bases; junction bases not matched to a gene: 4. The CDR3 runs to 12 residues. CDR3 loop: CASSVWDRGYTF. The DNA for the CDR3 is TGTGCCAGCAGTGTTTGGGACAGAGGCTACACCTTC.

On this clonotype: One junction end does not reproduce the germline sequence, and a read error may be involved. The chain employs TRBV7-2 and TRBJ2-6, with D possibly TRBD1 on 5 matching bases. Germline V lookup: CDR1 SGHTA, CDR2 FQGNSA. This CDR3 has 17 residues. The CDR3 here is CASSLTPPVPGANVPTF. CDR3 nucleotides: TGTGCCAGCAGCTTGACCCCCCCAGTCCCTGGGGCCAACGTCCCGACTTTC. Filled out from reference TRBV7-2 and TRBJ2-6, the complete variable domain reads GAGVSQSPSNKVTEKGKDVELRCDPISGHTALYWYRQSLGQGLEFLIYFQGNSAPDKSGLPSDRFSAERTGGSVSTLTIQRTQQEDSAVYLCASSLTPPVPGANVPTFGAGSRLTVL.

The sample holds a few counts of this clonotype. The chain has TRBV5-5 and TRBJ2-5; TRBD1 agrees at 9 bases. This CDR3 is built from 17 residues. The V gene's germline CDR1 is SGHKS and CDR2 YYEKEE (reference sequence). V trimming: 4 bases; J trimming: 2 bases; junction bases outside the gene matches: 12. CDR3: CASSRARTTGGQETQYF. CDR3 nucleotides: TGTGCCAGCAGCCGGGCACGTACGACAGGGGGTCAAGAGACCCAGTACTTC.

Comment on this clonotype: A junction boundary mismatches the germline segment, possibly from a read error. V gene TRBV7-3 combines with J gene TRBJ1-5; D gene ambiguous. The CDR3 contains 13 residues. Germline loops: CDR1 SGHTA, CDR2 FQGTGA. CDR3 coding DNA: TGCGCCAGCAGCCAAGATAGCGGTCAGCCCCAGCATTTT. Translating it yields CASSQDSGQPQHF. Together with reference TRBV7-3 and TRBJ1-5, the CDR3 gives the full variable domain: GAGVSQTPSNKVTEKGKYVELRCDPISGHTALYWYRQSLGQGPEFLIYFQGTGAADDSGLPNDRFFAVRPEGSVSTLKIQRTERGDSAVYLCASSQDSGQPQHFGDGTRLSIL.

The V call is TRBV7-9, the J call TRBJ1-1; D remains ambiguous. Germline CDR1 SEHNR, CDR2 FQNEAQ (reference sequence). Trimming cost V 4 bases and J 1 base, with 7 bases left between them. The CDR3 has 13 amino acids. The CDR3 is CASSSGSNTEAFF. CDR3 coding DNA: TGTGCCAGCAGCTCCGGGTCGAACACTGAAGCTTTCTTT.

This clonotype is labeled as medium-sized. This chain uses TRBV6-5 with TRBJ2-7; tentative D call: TRBD2 (6 bases). Germline V CDR1 and CDR2: MNHEY, SVGAGI. V dropped 0 bases and J dropped 4 bases, with 10 bases sitting between them. This CDR3 has 14 amino acids. The CDR3 coding sequence is TGTGCCAGCAGTTACTCAGGAGGGAAGTACGAGCAGTACTTC. Translated: CASSYSGGKYEQYF.

This clonotype has ten or more counts. The V call is TRBV10-3, the J call TRBJ2-7; TRBD1 matches at 7 bases. Germline assignment: CDR1 ENHRY and CDR2 SYGVKD. The CDR3 runs to 14 residues. With 7 bases clipped from V and 1 base from J, the junction kept 7 bases outside the gene matches. In DNA, the CDR3 is TGTGCCATCAATCCGACAGGGCAGTCCTACGAGCAGTACTTC. Protein sequence: CAINPTGQSYEQYF.

There are many counts of this clonotype. J is TRBJ2-3 and V is TRBV20-1; 12 bases align to TRBD2. CDR3 length equals 20 residues. Germline CDR1 reads DFQATT; CDR2 reads SNEGSKA (reference sequence). V shed 3 bases and J 3 bases; nucleotides not matched to a gene: 19. As DNA, the CDR3 is TGCAGTGCTAGCCCCGTTGGGCTAGCGGGAGGGCCTATCAGTACAGATACGCAGTATTTT. Its translation is CSASPVGLAGGPISTDTQYF.

This CDR3 is CASRGQGTQYF. The CDR3 DNA follows: TGTGCCAGCAGAGGACAGGGGACCCAGTACTTC. This sequence joins TRBV2 and TRBJ2-5; 8 bases line up with TRBD1. Per germline, CDR1 SNHLY and CDR2 FYNNEI. This CDR3 comprises 11 residues. The J segment lost 7 bases and the V segment lost 6 bases, leaving 1 base of the junction unmatched.

A few counts support this clonotype. The rearrangement uses TRBV15 and TRBJ1-1; D gene unclear. This CDR3 has 12 residues. CDR1 LNHNV and CDR2 YYDKDF come from the germline V gene (reference sequence). With 0 bases removed from V and 4 bases from J, the gap between germline ends came to 3 bases. The DNA of the CDR3 is TGTGCCACCAGCAGAGATGGCACTGAAGCTTTCTTT. Its translation is CATSRDGTEAFF.

This clonotype was observed at least ten times. Here the CDR3 DNA reads TGTGCCAGCAGTTACGATCTGAGGGACGGAAGTTATAGCAATCAGCCCCAGCATTTT. Translated, it gives CASSYDLRDGSYSNQPQHF. The chain combines TRBV6-2 or TRBV6-3 with TRBJ1-5; D is perhaps TRBD1 (5 bases). The germline CDR1 and CDR2 sequences are MNHEY and SVGEGT. V dropped 2 bases and J dropped 0 bases, with 20 bases sitting between them. The CDR3 is made up of 19 amino acids.

In this sample, this clonotype turned up many times. The chain carries TRBV6-5 and TRBJ1-4; D possibly corresponds to TRBD1 (5 bases). CDR1 MNHEY and CDR2 SVGAGI come from the germline V gene. V lost 2 bases and J 3 bases, leaving 10 bases between the germline ends. The CDR3 length is 15 residues. CDR3: CASSYGGGPNEKLFF. The CDR3 region has the DNA TGTGCCAGCAGTTACGGGGGGGGACCTAATGAAAAACTGTTTTTT.

To note about this clonotype: With a much larger clone just one base away, this may be a read error. This chain joins TRBV6-2 or TRBV6-3 and TRBJ2-7, with 11 nucleotides matching TRBD2. This CDR3 has 14 amino acids. Germline values: CDR1 MNHEY, CDR2 SVGEGT. J was trimmed by 10 bases and V by 5 bases; bases with no gene match: 10. The CDR3 loop reads CASSPLAGVGDQYF. In DNA, the CDR3 is TGTGCCAGCAGTCCACTAGCGGGAGTGGGGGATCAGTACTTC.

In regard to this clonotype: One end of the junction varies from germline; a read error may be responsible. The rearrangement links TRBV5-1 to TRBJ1-6; the match to TRBD1 covers 10 bases. The CDR3 runs 15 residues. CDR1 is SGHRS and CDR2 is YFSETQ in the germline V gene. CDR3 DNA: TGCGCCGGCAGACGCGACGGGACAGGGGATTCACCCCTCCACTTT. It translates to CAGRRDGTGDSPLHF.

This clonotype has only one observation. V is TRBV20-1 and J is TRBJ2-7; TRBD2 agrees at 7 bases. J was trimmed by 1 base and V by 7 bases; bases with no gene match: 10. This CDR3 is built from 14 residues. Germline V CDR1 and CDR2: DFQATT, SNEGSKA (reference sequence). The CDR3: CSGGASGRSYEQYF. The CDR3 region has the DNA TGCAGTGGAGGGGCTAGCGGAAGATCCTACGAGCAGTACTTC.

The rearrangement links TRBV20-1 to TRBJ1-5; D gene ambiguous. Trimming shortened V by 6 bases and J by 6 bases, and 15 bases separated the two germline ends. Germline V gene lookup returns CDR1 DFQATT and CDR2 SNEGSKA (reference sequence). CDR3 size: 13 residues. For the CDR3, the DNA is TGCAGTGCAGCCCGGGTTTGGCGTCAGCCCCAGCATTTT. Residues: CSAARVWRQPQHF.

This clonotype has a count of ten or more. The V and J genes are TRBV27 and TRBJ1-2; TRBD1 might be the D (5 bases). Trimming pared 5 bases from V and 5 bases from J, leaving 12 bases between. Germline V CDR1 and CDR2: MNHEY, SMNVEV (reference sequence). The CDR3 covers 13 residues. The CDR3 spells CASSTTQGYGYTF. CDR3 nucleotides: TGTGCCAGCAGTACGACCCAGGGTTATGGCTACACCTTC.

The chain links TRBV28 to TRBJ1-5; tentative D call: TRBD1 (6 bases). Looked up from germline, CDR1 is MDHEN and CDR2 is SYDVKM. CDR3 length: 14 residues. V was trimmed by 7 bases and J by 7 bases, leaving 17 bases between them. The DNA for the CDR3 is TGTGCCAGCACCCCTCCAGGGGCGAGACAGCCCCAGCATTTT. This gives the protein CASTPPGARQPQHF.

V gene TRBV9 combines with J gene TRBJ1-2, with D tentatively TRBD1 (5 bases). CDR1 is SGDLS and CDR2 is YYNGEE in the germline V gene. The CDR3 loop spans 16 amino acids. Trimming removed 2 bases from V and 8 bases from J, with 22 bases in between. The chain's CDR3 is CASSVRDSGGGKGYTF. As DNA, the CDR3 is TGTGCCAGCAGCGTCCGAGATAGTGGCGGGGGTAAAGGCTACACCTTC.

This clonotype was counted ten times or more. The chain recombines TRBV4-3 with TRBJ2-7, with 8 bases fitting TRBD1. Trimming took 5 bases from V and 6 from J; bases not matched to a gene: 15. CDR1 and CDR2 from the germline V gene are LGHNA and YSLEER. The CDR3 extends over 16 amino acids. This CDR3 is CASSEYGTGRLGEQYF. CDR3 nucleotide sequence: TGCGCCAGCAGCGAGTATGGGACAGGTCGACTGGGCGAGCAGTACTTC.

Many counts were recorded for this clonotype. CDR3 loop: CSGGTGFFEQYF. In nucleotides, the CDR3 is TGCAGCGGGGGGACAGGGTTCTTCGAGCAGTACTTC. The chain employs TRBV29-1 and TRBJ2-7; 9 bases agree with TRBD1. V shed 7 bases, J shed 6 bases, and the junction held 7 bases outside the gene matches. Germline V lookup: CDR1 SQVTM, CDR2 ANQGSEA. CDR3 size: 12 residues.

This clonotype was recorded at least ten times. The V call is TRBV7-2, the J call TRBJ2-5; no clear D. The germline V and J ends were trimmed by 7 bases and 7 bases, with 25 bases remaining between them. Germline V CDR1 and CDR2: SGHTA, FQGNSA. The CDR3 is 16 amino acids. Written as DNA, the CDR3 is TGTGCCAGCACCGATATACCTAATAGTTACCTCTCGACCCAGTACTTC. It translates to CASTDIPNSYLSTQYF. The full variable domain, its missing parts supplied by reference TRBV7-2 and TRBJ2-5, is GAGVSQSPSNKVTEKGKDVELRCDPISGHTALYWYRQSLGQGLEFLIYFQGNSAPDKSGLPSDRFSAERTGGSVSTLTIQRTQQEDSAVYLCASTDIPNSYLSTQYFGPGTRLLVL.

V gene TRBV20-1 combines with J gene TRBJ1-6; 8 nucleotides match TRBD1. V dropped 3 bases and J dropped 9; count of bases not matched to a gene: 7. This CDR3 spans 14 amino acids. Germline V gene lookup returns CDR1 DFQATT and CDR2 SNEGSKA (reference sequence). The CDR3 DNA follows: TGCAGTGCTAGGCCCGGGACAGGATTTTCACCCCTCCACTTT. This sequence encodes CSARPGTGFSPLHF.

This clonotype was observed at least ten times. This may be a read error, as it is one base from a much larger clone. The rearrangement joins TRBV3-1 to TRBJ2-5, with D uncertain. CDR3 size: 12 residues. Deletions cut 4 bases from V and 2 bases from J, with 5 bases between. The germline V gene has CDR1 LGHDT and CDR2 YNNKEL (reference sequence). CDR3 coding DNA: TGTGCCAGCAGCCTCGAGCAAGAGACCCAGTACTTC. This translates into CASSLEQETQYF.

This chain links TRBV7-2 with TRBJ1-3, with D perhaps TRBD1 (5 bases). The V and J ends lost 7 bases and 2 bases respectively, with 12 bases between them. Germline V gives CDR1 SGHTA, CDR2 FQGNSA. The CDR3 runs to 14 residues. CDR3 DNA: TGTGCCAGCACTTGGCAGGGAGCTGGAAACACCATATATTTT. Protein sequence: CASTWQGAGNTIYF.

The rearrangement joins TRBV24-1 to TRBJ1-1; a possible D gene is TRBD1 (6 bases). CDR1 KGHDR and CDR2 SFDVKD come from the germline V gene. The CDR3 is 15 amino acids. V dropped 6 bases and J dropped 4 bases, with 17 bases sitting between them. The CDR3 nucleotides read TGTGCCACCAGTCAGAGGGGGACGGGGATCACTGAAGCTTTCTTT. Its protein is CATSQRGTGITEAFF.

V usage is TRBV24-1 and J usage is TRBJ1-2; 8 bases agree with TRBD1. CDR3 length: 17 amino acids. V was pared by 3 bases and J by 4 bases, with 12 bases of the junction left unmatched. Germline assignment: CDR1 KGHDR and CDR2 SFDVKD. The CDR3 sequence: CATSDRQGLQTTYGYTF. Written as DNA, the CDR3 is TGTGCCACCAGTGATCGACAGGGGCTTCAAACGACCTATGGCTACACCTTC.

The genes are TRBV25-1 and TRBJ1-6; TRBD1 might be the D (5 bases). Germline values: CDR1 MGHDK, CDR2 SYGVNS. Deletions cut 0 bases from V and 10 bases from J, with 13 bases between. The CDR3 has 15 amino acids. The CDR3 reads CASSEYLGEISPLHF. The CDR3 DNA reads as TGTGCCAGCAGTGAATATCTAGGGGAGATCTCACCCCTCCACTTT.

As concerns this clonotype: A clone one base away is much larger, so this may be a read error. The rearrangement joins TRBV6-6 to TRBJ2-3; perhaps D is TRBD1 or TRBD2 (5 bases each). CDR1 is MNHNY and CDR2 is SVGAGI in the germline V gene (reference sequence). This CDR3 has 14 residues. This CDR3 is CASSEGRTTGTQYF. The DNA of the CDR3 is TGTGCCAGCAGTGAGGGACGGACCACAGGTACGCAGTATTTT.